The 18 T cell receptor beta chains below were found in one sample sequenced in a study of Graves' ophthalmopathy and Graves' hyperthyroidism. RNA transcripts were the source from which TCR beta CDR3 regions were amplified. HTBI primers were employed in first-round RT-PCR, then a second-round multiplex PCR followed. From the multiplex PCR reads, TCRdb called clonotypes with MiXCR, one entry per CDR3 protein. The sample carries hundreds of thousands of distinct CDR3 sequences, roughly 41% recorded once. Sequences were obtained from peripheral blood. The receptors were sampled from an adult man with Graves' ophthalmopathy.

The V call is TRBV10-2, the J call TRBJ1-6; maybe TRBD1 (6 bases). Trimming shortened V by 1 base and J by 5 bases, and 9 bases separated the two germline ends. This CDR3 spans 15 amino acids. CDR1 WSHSY and CDR2 SAAADI come from the germline V gene. CDR3 in amino acids: CASSEWRGNNSPLHF. CDR3 DNA: TGCGCCAGCAGTGAGTGGAGGGGGAATAATTCACCCCTCCACTTT.

This clonotype was detected ten times or more. CDR3 DNA sequence: TGTGCCAGCAGTGAATCGGCAGGGGGCGGCGAGCAGTACTTC. This sequence encodes CASSESAGGGEQYF. V and J are TRBV25-1 and TRBJ2-7; 8 nucleotides match TRBD1. V lost 1 base to trimming and J lost 6 bases; unmatched junction nucleotides: 5. The CDR3 is 14 residues long. Germline V gene sequence: CDR1 MGHDK, CDR2 SYGVNS.

The chain carries TRBV19 and TRBJ2-7; 9 nucleotides line up with TRBD1. This CDR3 comprises 15 residues. CDR1 LNHDA and CDR2 SQIVND come from the germline V gene (reference sequence). Trimming cost V 7 bases and J 3 bases; bases outside gene matches: 10. The CDR3 DNA follows: TGTGCCAGTACCTCCGGGACAGGGATGGACTACGAGCAGTACTTC. Its protein is CASTSGTGMDYEQYF. Supplemented by reference TRBV19 and TRBJ2-7, the full variable domain reads DGGITQSPKYLFRKEGQNVTLSCEQNLNHDAMYWYRQDPGQGLRLIYYSQIVNDFQKGDIAEGYSVSREKKESFPLTVTSAQKNPTAFYLCASTSGTGMDYEQYFGPGTRLTVT.

The rearrangement links TRBV7-6 to TRBJ1-1; D is unresolved. V lost 6 bases and J lost 2, with 22 bases in between. Germline-derived CDR1 and CDR2 are SGHVS and FNYEAQ. This CDR3 contains 17 residues. This chain's CDR3 is CASSPRVAGEPNTEAFF. The CDR3 DNA reads TGTGCCAGCAGTCCGAGAGTGGCAGGAGAACCAAACACTGAAGCTTTCTTT.

Many counts were recorded for this clonotype. The chain uses TRBV19 and TRBJ1-5, with D maybe TRBD1 (5 bases). V lost 5 bases and J lost 1, with 12 bases in between. The CDR3 consists of 15 residues. Germline-derived CDR1 and CDR2 are LNHDA and SQIVND (reference sequence). CDR3 protein: CASSWTRDSNQPQHF. The CDR3 DNA reads as TGTGCCAGTAGTTGGACACGGGACAGCAATCAGCCCCAGCATTTT.

This clonotype was detected many times. CDR3: CASSQGPYNSPLHF. CDR3 sequence (DNA): TGTGCCAGCAGTCAGGGACCTTATAATTCACCCCTCCACTTT. The chain has TRBV12-3 or TRBV12-4 and TRBJ1-6, with D possibly TRBD1 on 5 matching bases. The CDR3 is made up of 14 amino acids. The V gene lost 5 bases and the J gene lost 4 bases, with 9 bases spanning the gap.

This clonotype was counted at least ten times. This chain connects TRBV7-9 to TRBJ2-7; weak D call: TRBD1 (6 bases). The CDR3 is 12 residues long. V gave up 4 bases and J gave up 7 bases, with 11 bases separating them. Germline V CDR1 and CDR2: SEHNR, FQNEAQ (reference sequence). CDR3 amino acids: CASSYRQEEQYF. The CDR3 DNA reads as TGTGCCAGCAGCTATCGACAGGAGGAGCAGTACTTC.

The chain has TRBV29-1 and TRBJ1-2; a possible D gene is TRBD1 (5 bases). V gave up 2 bases and J gave up 2 bases, with 18 bases separating them. The CDR3 covers 16 residues. Germline CDR1 and CDR2: SQVTM and ANQGSEA. The CDR3 sequence is CSVELLKGTGNYGYTF. The CDR3 bases are TGCAGCGTTGAACTCTTGAAAGGGACTGGAAACTATGGCTACACCTTC.

The J gene is TRBJ2-7, the V gene TRBV10-3; 9 bases fit TRBD2. The CDR3 runs 13 residues. V trimming: 7 bases; J trimming: 6 bases; junction bases outside the gene matches: 7. The germline V gene encodes CDR1 ENHRY and CDR2 SYGVKD. The CDR3 nucleotides read TGTGCCATCAATGCGGGACTAGCAGGCGAGCAGTACTTC. The encoded protein is CAINAGLAGEQYF.

A single count supports this clonotype. The chain couples TRBV7-2 to TRBJ1-2; D ambiguous. V shed 0 bases and J shed 10 bases, with 12 bases lying between them. CDR1 and CDR2 from the germline V gene are SGHTA and FQGNSA. The CDR3 is 13 residues long. DNA for the CDR3: TGTGCCAGCAGCTTAGCGGGCGGGGTGGTCTACACCTTC. This codes for CASSLAGGVVYTF.

There are many counts of this clonotype. The V call is TRBV7-2, the J call TRBJ2-7; 8 nucleotides align to TRBD2. J was trimmed by 1 base and V by 7 bases; bases with no gene match: 6. Germline CDR1 is SGHTA and CDR2 is FQGNSA. This CDR3 is 14 amino acids long. The CDR3 DNA sequence: TGTGCCAGCAAATCTGGCGGGGGGTCCTACGAGCAGTACTTC. It is translated as CASKSGGGSYEQYF.

The chain links TRBV25-1 to TRBJ2-3; D gene ambiguous. The length of the CDR3 is 16 residues. Germline V gene data show CDR1 as MGHDK and CDR2 as SYGVNS. Trimming removed 6 bases at V and 6 bases at J, with 22 bases between. CDR3 coding DNA: TGTGCCAGCAGCTTAGTAAGACCGTTTGTCGCGGATACGCAGTATTTT. As protein: CASSLVRPFVADTQYF.

Turning to this clonotype: A much larger clonotype is one base distant, so this may be a read error. This chain connects TRBV19 to TRBJ1-2; D call uncertain. Germline CDR1 is LNHDA and CDR2 is SQIVND (reference sequence). This CDR3 contains 12 residues. The V gene lost 4 bases and the J gene lost 1 base, with 4 bases spanning the gap. The CDR3 here is CASSNSNYGYTF. Here the CDR3 DNA reads TGTGCCAGTAGTAACAGTAACTATGGCTACACCTTC. Full variable domain (missing parts from reference TRBV19 and TRBJ1-2): DGGITQSPKYLFRKEGQNVTLSCEQNLNHDAMYWYRQDPGQGLRLIYYSQIVNDFQKGDIAEGYSVSREKKESFPLTVTSAQKNPTAFYLCASSNSNYGYTFGSGTRLTVV.

The gene calls are TRBV29-1 and TRBJ1-2, with D uncertain. Germline CDR1 SQVTM, CDR2 ANQGSEA. The CDR3 extends over 17 amino acids. Trimming took off 4 bases at V and 4 bases at J, with 25 bases between the two ends. Here the CDR3 DNA reads TGCAGCGTTGTGTACCTTAATAACGCGGGGATAAGCTATGGCTACACCTTC. Encoded protein: CSVVYLNNAGISYGYTF.

As concerns this clonotype: Given a much more abundant clone one base away, this may be a read error. The V and J genes are TRBV7-2 and TRBJ1-2; the D gene is possibly TRBD1 (6 bases). The V gene lost 1 base and the J gene lost 4 bases, with 16 bases spanning the gap. The length of the CDR3 is 16 residues. Per germline, CDR1 SGHTA and CDR2 FQGNSA. This CDR3 reads CASSLVGSTGCYGYTF. Here the CDR3 DNA reads TGTGCCAGCAGCTTAGTGGGGTCCACAGGGTGCTATGGCTACACCTTC.

As regards this clonotype: The conserved phenylalanine or tryptophan is not found at the CDR3 terminus, so this likely reflects a read error. The limits of the CDR3 on the DNA are not certain, so only TCRdb's listed CDR3 is given. The rearrangement joins TRBV7-9 to TRBJ2-6; the D call of TRBD1 is as the table states it, not checked on the DNA. The CDR3 is 13 residues long, counting both termini. CDR1 and CDR2 (germline): SEHNR, FQNEAQ (reference sequence). The chain's CDR3 is CASSGGQGLFTNT.

This chain joins TRBV11-2 and TRBJ1-4; no reliable D call. Germline CDR1 SGHAT, CDR2 FQNNGV. The CDR3 runs 12 residues. Trimming cost V 8 bases and J 8 bases, with 12 bases left between them. The CDR3, as DNA: TGTGCCAGCGGCCGGCCCGCCGAAAAACTGTTTTTT. Translation: CASGRPAEKLFF.

The chain links TRBV24-1 to TRBJ2-7, with D perhaps given as TRBD1 or TRBD2 (6 bases each). Germline CDR1 is KGHDR and CDR2 is SFDVKD. The CDR3 runs to 14 residues. Trimming took off 5 bases at V and 7 bases at J, with 17 bases between the two ends. The CDR3 sequence is CATSGGASYNEQYF. CDR3 DNA: TGTGCCACCAGTGGGGGGGCATCCTACAATGAGCAGTACTTC.